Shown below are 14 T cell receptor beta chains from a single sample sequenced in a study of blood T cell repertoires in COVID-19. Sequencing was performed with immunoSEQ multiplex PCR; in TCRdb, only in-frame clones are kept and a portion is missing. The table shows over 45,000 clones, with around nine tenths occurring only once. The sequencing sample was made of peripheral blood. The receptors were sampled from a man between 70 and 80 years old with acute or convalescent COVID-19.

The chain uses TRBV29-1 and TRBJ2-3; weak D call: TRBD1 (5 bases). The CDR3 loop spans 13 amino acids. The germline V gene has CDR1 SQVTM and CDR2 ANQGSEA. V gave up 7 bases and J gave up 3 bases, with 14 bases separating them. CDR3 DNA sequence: TGCAGCGCCAGGGATTTTGTAACAGATACGCAGTATTTT. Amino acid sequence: CSARDFVTDTQYF.

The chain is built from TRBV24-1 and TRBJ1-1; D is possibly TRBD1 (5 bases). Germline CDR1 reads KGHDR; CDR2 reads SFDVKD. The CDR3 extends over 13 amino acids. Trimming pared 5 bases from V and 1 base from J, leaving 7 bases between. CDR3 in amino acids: CATSGTGNTEAFF. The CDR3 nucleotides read TGTGCCACCAGTGGAACAGGGAACACTGAAGCTTTCTTT.

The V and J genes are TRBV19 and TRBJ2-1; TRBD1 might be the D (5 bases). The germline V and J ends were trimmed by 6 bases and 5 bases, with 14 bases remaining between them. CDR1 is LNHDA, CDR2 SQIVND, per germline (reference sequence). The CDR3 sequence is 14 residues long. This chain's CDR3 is CASSLVGPDNEQFF. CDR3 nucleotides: TGTGCCAGTAGCCTCGTGGGGCCCGACAATGAGCAGTTCTTC.

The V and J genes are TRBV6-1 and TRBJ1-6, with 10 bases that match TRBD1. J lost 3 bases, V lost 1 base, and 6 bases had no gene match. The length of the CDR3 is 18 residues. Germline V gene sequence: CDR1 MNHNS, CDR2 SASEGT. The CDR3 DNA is TGTGCCAGCAGTGAAGGCCGGGACAGGGGTCTCTATAATTCACCCCTCCACTTT. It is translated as CASSEGRDRGLYNSPLHF.

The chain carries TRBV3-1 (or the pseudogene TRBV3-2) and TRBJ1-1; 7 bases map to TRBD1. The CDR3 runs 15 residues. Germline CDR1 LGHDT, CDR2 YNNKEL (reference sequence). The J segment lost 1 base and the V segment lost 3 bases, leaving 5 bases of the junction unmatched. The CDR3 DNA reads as TGTGCCAGCAGCCAGGCAGGGGGTAAGAACACTGAAGCTTTCTTT. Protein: CASSQAGGKNTEAFF.

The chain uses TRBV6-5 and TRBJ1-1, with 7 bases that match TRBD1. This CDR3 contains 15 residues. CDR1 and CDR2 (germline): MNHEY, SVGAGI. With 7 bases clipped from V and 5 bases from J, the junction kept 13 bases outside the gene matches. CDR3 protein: CASTSRGGWETEAFF. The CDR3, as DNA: TGTGCCAGCACCTCACGAGGGGGCTGGGAGACTGAAGCTTTCTTT.

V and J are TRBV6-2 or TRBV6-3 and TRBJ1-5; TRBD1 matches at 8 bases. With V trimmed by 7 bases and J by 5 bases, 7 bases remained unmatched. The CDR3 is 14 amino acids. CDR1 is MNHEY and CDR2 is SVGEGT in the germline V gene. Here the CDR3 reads CASTPDRAYQPQHF. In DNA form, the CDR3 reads TGTGCCAGCACCCCGGACAGGGCCTATCAGCCCCAGCATTTT.

This chain's CDR3 is CASSYRGDSDTQYF. Written as DNA, the CDR3 is TGTGCCAGCAGTTATCGGGGGGATTCAGATACGCAGTATTTT. This chain uses TRBV6-2 or TRBV6-3 with TRBJ2-3; TRBD2 aligns across 7 bases. This CDR3 region has 14 residues. The trim removed 3 bases at V and 4 bases at J, leaving 4 bases unmatched. From germline, CDR1 is MNHEY and CDR2 SVGEGT.

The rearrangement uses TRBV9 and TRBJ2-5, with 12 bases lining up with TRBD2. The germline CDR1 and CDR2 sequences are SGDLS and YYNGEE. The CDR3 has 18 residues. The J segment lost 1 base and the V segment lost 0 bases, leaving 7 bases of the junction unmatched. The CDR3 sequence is CASSVGRLAGVLQETQYF. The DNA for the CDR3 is TGTGCCAGCAGCGTAGGGAGACTAGCGGGGGTTCTCCAAGAGACCCAGTACTTC. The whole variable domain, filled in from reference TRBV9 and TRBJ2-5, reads DSGVTQTPKHLITATGQRVTLRCSPRSGDLSVYWYQQSLDQGLQFLIQYYNGEERAKGNILERFSAQQFPDLHSELNLSSLELGDSALYFCASSVGRLAGVLQETQYFGPGTRLLVL.

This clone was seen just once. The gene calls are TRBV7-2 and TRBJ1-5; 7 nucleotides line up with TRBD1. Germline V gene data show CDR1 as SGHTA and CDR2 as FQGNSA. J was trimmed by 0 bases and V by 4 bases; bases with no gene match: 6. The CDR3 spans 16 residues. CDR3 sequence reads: CASSSQTGSSNQPQHF. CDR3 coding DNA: TGTGCCAGCAGCTCCCAGACAGGGAGTAGCAATCAGCCCCAGCATTTT.

The CDR3 reads CASSQSGLAGDTQYF. The CDR3 coding sequence is TGCGCCAGCAGCCAATCGGGACTAGCCGGAGATACGCAGTATTTT. This chain uses TRBV4-3 with TRBJ2-3, with 9 positions matching TRBD2. Germline trimming cut 2 bases from V and 5 bases from J; bases unmatched to any gene: 5. CDR1 and CDR2 (germline): LGHNA, YSLEER. This CDR3 spans 15 amino acids.

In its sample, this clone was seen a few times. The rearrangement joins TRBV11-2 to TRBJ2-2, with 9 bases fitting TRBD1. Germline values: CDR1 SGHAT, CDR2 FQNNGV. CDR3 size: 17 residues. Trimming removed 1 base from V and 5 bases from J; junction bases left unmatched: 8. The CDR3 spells CASSLVSGTGLTGELFF. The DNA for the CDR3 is TGTGCCAGCAGCTTAGTTTCCGGGACAGGGTTAACCGGGGAGCTGTTTTTT.

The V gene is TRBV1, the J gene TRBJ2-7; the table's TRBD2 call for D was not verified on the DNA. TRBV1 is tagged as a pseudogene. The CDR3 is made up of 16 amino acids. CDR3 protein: CTSSHGRSGGTYEQYF. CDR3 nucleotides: TGCACCAGCAGCCACGGGCGGAGCGGGGGGACCTACGAGCAGTACTTC.

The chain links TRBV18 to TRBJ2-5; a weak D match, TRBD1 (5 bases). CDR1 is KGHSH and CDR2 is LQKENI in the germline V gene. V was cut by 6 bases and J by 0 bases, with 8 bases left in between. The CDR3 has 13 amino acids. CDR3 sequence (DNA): TGTGCCAGCTCCCAGGGTTACCAAGAGACCCAGTACTTC. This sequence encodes CASSQGYQETQYF.